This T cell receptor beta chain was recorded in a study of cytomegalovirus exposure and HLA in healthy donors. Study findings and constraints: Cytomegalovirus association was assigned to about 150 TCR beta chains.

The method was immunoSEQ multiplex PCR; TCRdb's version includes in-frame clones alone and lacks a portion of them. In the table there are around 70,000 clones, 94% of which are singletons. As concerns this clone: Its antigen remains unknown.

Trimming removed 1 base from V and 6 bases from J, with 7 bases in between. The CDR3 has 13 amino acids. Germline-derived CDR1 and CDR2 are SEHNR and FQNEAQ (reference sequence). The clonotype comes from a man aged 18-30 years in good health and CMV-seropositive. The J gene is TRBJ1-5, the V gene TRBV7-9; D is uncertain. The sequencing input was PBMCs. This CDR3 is CASSLGSGQPQHF. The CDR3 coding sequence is TGTGCCAGCAGCTTAGGGTCGGGTCAGCCCCAGCATTTT. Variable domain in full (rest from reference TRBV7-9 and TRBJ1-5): DTGVSQNPRHKITKRGQNVTFRCDPISEHNRLYWYRQTLGQGPEFLTYFQNEAQLEKSRLLSDRFSAERPKGSFSTLEIQRTEQGDSAMYLCASSLGSGQPQHFGDGTRLSIL.